This is a list of T cell receptor beta chains from one sample in a study of OX40 agonist ivuxolimab in advanced cancers. This table comes from immunoSEQ multiplex PCR, and its TCRdb copy is limited to in-frame clones, with some not included. The table has 30,000 to 40,000 clones, roughly 84% seen once. Here the sequenced sample was CD4+ or CD8+ T cells sorted from blood, taken in a trial of the OX40 agonist ivuxolimab. The receptors derive from an adult with an advanced solid tumor such as melanoma, head and neck, liver or kidney cancer. Both conserved end residues are part of each CDR3. The D gene is left open where the match is weak. For some rows the clone size is stated as once, few or many, or as a class when expanded; others skip it.

V: TRBV19; D: NA; J: TRBJ1-1; size: NA; CDR3: CASSTLDSLGRTEAFF; DNA: TGTGCCAGTAGTACCTTGGACAGCCTAGGGCGCACTGAAGCTTTCTTT
V: TRBV2; D: TRBD2; J: TRBJ2-1; size: NA; CDR3: CASRDGTSGPLGGEQFF; DNA: TGTGCCAGCAGAGACGGGACTAGCGGCCCACTCGGCGGTGAGCAGTTCTTC
V: TRBV7-2; D: NA; J: TRBJ1-2; size: NA; CDR3: CASSSVTGRGYTF; DNA: TGTGCCAGCAGCTCCGTGACAGGACGAGGCTACACCTTC
V: TRBV27; D: NA; J: TRBJ1-2; size: NA; CDR3: CASSRGGAVDYTF; DNA: TGTGCCAGCAGTCGGGGAGGAGCGGTCGACTACACCTTC
V: TRBV7-2; D: TRBD2; J: TRBJ2-1; size: NA; CDR3: CASYPWTGGFNEQFF; DNA: TGTGCCAGCTACCCTTGGACGGGGGGGTTCAATGAGCAGTTCTTC
V: TRBV18; D: NA; J: TRBJ1-1; size: NA; CDR3: CASFTTQNTEAFF; DNA: TGTGCCAGCTTCACGACCCAGAACACTGAAGCTTTCTTT
V: TRBV19; D: NA; J: TRBJ1-2; size: NA; CDR3: CASSSSVQANYGYTF; DNA: TGTGCCAGTAGTTCTTCGGTCCAGGCTAACTATGGCTACACCTTC
V: TRBV5-6; D: NA; J: TRBJ2-7; size: few; CDR3: CASSWGSGEQYF; DNA: TGTGCCAGCAGCTGGGGGTCCGGCGAGCAGTACTTC
V: TRBV5-6; D: TRBD1; J: TRBJ1-1; size: NA; CDR3: CASSPGQVVWAFF; DNA: TGTGCCAGCAGCCCCGGACAGGTTGTTTGGGCTTTCTTT
V: TRBV6-5; D: NA; J: TRBJ2-5; size: NA; CDR3: CASSYSGLGQETQYF; DNA: TGTGCCAGCAGTTACTCAGGTCTTGGCCAAGAGACCCAGTACTTC
V: TRBV28; D: TRBD1; J: TRBJ2-1; size: NA; CDR3: CASSFSGTGGNEQFF; DNA: TGTGCCAGCAGTTTTTCCGGGACAGGGGGCAATGAGCAGTTCTTC
V: TRBV29-1; D: NA; J: TRBJ2-1; size: NA; CDR3: CSVETANNEQFF; DNA: TGCAGCGTTGAAACTGCCAACAATGAGCAGTTCTTC
V: TRBV19; D: TRBD1; J: TRBJ2-4; size: NA; CDR3: CASSMTRTGGNIQYF; DNA: TGTGCCAGTAGTATGACCCGAACAGGGGGGAACATTCAGTACTTC
V: TRBV28; D: TRBD2; J: TRBJ2-7; size: NA; CDR3: CASISSGSSLYEQYF; DNA: TGTGCCAGCATTTCCAGCGGGAGTTCTCTGTACGAGCAGTACTTC
V: TRBV18; D: TRBD1; J: TRBJ1-3; size: NA; CDR3: CASSPTSGQVSGNTIYF; DNA: TGTGCCAGCTCACCGACATCAGGACAGGTCTCTGGAAACACCATATATTTT
V: TRBV5-6; D: NA; J: TRBJ2-3; size: NA; CDR3: CASSLPRRGGTDTQYF; DNA: TGTGCCAGCAGCTTGCCTAGAAGGGGTGGGACAGATACGCAGTATTTT
V: TRBV7-2; D: NA; J: TRBJ1-4; size: NA; CDR3: CASSKGGQINEKLFF; DNA: TGTGCCAGCAGTAAAGGTGGACAAATTAATGAAAAACTGTTTTTT
V: TRBV19; D: TRBD1; J: TRBJ2-5; size: NA; CDR3: CASSGTGRETQYF; DNA: TGTGCCAGTTCCGGGACAGGAAGAGAGACCCAGTACTTC
V: TRBV27; D: NA; J: TRBJ1-5; size: once; CDR3: CASSSLNQPQHF; DNA: TGTGCCAGCAGTTCACTCAATCAGCCCCAGCATTTT
V: TRBV6-6; D: NA; J: TRBJ1-3; size: NA; CDR3: CASSPFAGNTIYF; DNA: TGTGCCAGCAGTCCTTTCGCTGGAAACACCATATATTTT
V: TRBV9; D: TRBD1; J: TRBJ1-1; size: NA; CDR3: CASSVLTGDTEAFF; DNA: TGTGCCAGCAGCGTCCTAACAGGGGACACTGAAGCTTTCTTT
V: TRBV7-8; D: NA; J: TRBJ2-7; size: NA; CDR3: CASSLDPTVVYEQYF; DNA: TGTGCCAGCAGCTTAGACCCTACGGTCGTCTACGAGCAGTACTTC
V: TRBV19; D: NA; J: TRBJ2-5; size: NA; CDR3: CASSTIYQETQYF; DNA: TGTGCCAGTAGTACAATTTACCAAGAGACCCAGTACTTC
V: TRBV14; D: NA; J: TRBJ2-1; size: NA; CDR3: CASSQDTGVPSYNEQFF; DNA: TGTGCCAGCAGCCAAGATACAGGCGTTCCCTCCTACAATGAGCAGTTCTTC
V: TRBV4-1; D: NA; J: TRBJ1-1; size: NA; CDR3: CASSKGDLNTEAFF; DNA: TGCGCCAGCAGCAAAGGGGACTTAAACACTGAAGCTTTCTTT
V: TRBV5-1; D: NA; J: TRBJ1-3; size: once; CDR3: CASSLEWGGNTIYF; DNA: TGCGCCAGCAGCTTGGAGTGGGGAGGAAACACCATATATTTT
V: TRBV5-8; D: TRBD1; J: TRBJ2-6; size: few; CDR3: CASSPGTGETGANVLTF; DNA: TGTGCCAGCAGCCCCGGGACAGGGGAAACTGGGGCCAACGTCCTGACTTTC
V: TRBV5-4; D: TRBD1; J: TRBJ2-3; size: NA; CDR3: CASSLDRGRTDTQYF; DNA: TGTGCCAGCAGCTTGGACAGGGGGCGGACAGATACGCAGTATTTT
V: TRBV11-2; D: NA; J: TRBJ2-3; size: NA; CDR3: CASSLVGQSTDTQYF; DNA: TGTGCCAGCAGCTTAGTGGGACAAAGCACAGATACGCAGTATTTT
V: TRBV7-8; D: TRBD2; J: TRBJ2-7; size: medium-sized; CDR3: CASSLVAGGTFTYEQYF; DNA: TGTGCCAGCAGCTTAGTGGCGGGGGGGACCTTTACCTACGAGCAGTACTTC
V: TRBV6-6; D: TRBD1; J: TRBJ2-7; size: NA; CDR3: CASSTKDRGSYEQYF; DNA: TGTGCCAGCAGTACCAAGGACAGGGGATCCTACGAGCAGTACTTC
V: TRBV19; D: NA; J: TRBJ2-3; size: few; CDR3: CASSIDQGPRGAQYF; DNA: TGTGCCAGTAGTATAGATCAGGGGCCCAGGGGTGCGCAGTATTTT
V: TRBV5-6; D: NA; J: TRBJ2-3; size: few; CDR3: CASSLGGPGDTQYF; DNA: TGTGCCAGCAGCTTGGGGGGGCCGGGCGATACGCAGTATTTT
V: TRBV9; D: NA; J: TRBJ2-1; size: NA; CDR3: CASSVAGAGSSYNEQFF; DNA: TGTGCCAGCAGCGTAGCTGGGGCGGGGAGCTCCTACAATGAGCAGTTCTTC
V: TRBV6-6; D: TRBD2; J: TRBJ2-1; size: NA; CDR3: CASRPGGLAGFTQFF; DNA: TGTGCCAGCAGACCCGGGGGACTAGCGGGATTTACGCAGTTCTTC
V: TRBV19; D: NA; J: TRBJ2-5; size: NA; CDR3: CASSIVSPGQQETQYF; DNA: TGTGCCAGTAGTATAGTATCCCCGGGGCAGCAAGAGACCCAGTACTTC
V: TRBV15; D: TRBD2; J: TRBJ2-5; size: NA; CDR3: CATSRTGTSGGRETQYF; DNA: TGTGCCACCAGCAGAACAGGGACTAGCGGGGGCAGGGAGACCCAGTACTTC
V: TRBV6-5; D: TRBD1; J: TRBJ1-1; size: few; CDR3: CASSYSLDRGLTEAFF; DNA: TGTGCCAGCAGTTACTCGCTTGACAGGGGCCTCACTGAAGCTTTCTTT
V: TRBV5-1; D: NA; J: TRBJ1-2; size: NA; CDR3: CASSLRQGNYGYTF; DNA: TGCGCCAGCAGCTTGAGGCAGGGTAACTATGGCTACACCTTC
V: TRBV9; D: NA; J: TRBJ2-3; size: NA; CDR3: CASSAGLSTDTQYF; DNA: TGTGCCAGCAGCGCGGGGCTTAGCACAGATACGCAGTATTTT
V: TRBV5-1; D: NA; J: TRBJ2-7; size: once; CDR3: CASSSRQATTYEQYF; DNA: TGCGCCAGCAGCTCGAGACAGGCCACGACCTACGAGCAGTACTTC
V: TRBV5-5; D: NA; J: TRBJ1-5; size: NA; CDR3: CASSLAVGSLNQPQHF; DNA: TGTGCCAGCAGCTTGGCCGTGGGCAGCCTCAATCAGCCCCAGCATTTT
V: TRBV7-2; D: TRBD2; J: TRBJ2-1; size: NA; CDR3: CASSSGGLAGVVEQFF; DNA: TGTGCCAGCAGCTCAGGGGGACTAGCGGGAGTTGTTGAGCAGTTCTTC
V: TRBV7-6; D: NA; J: TRBJ2-1; size: NA; CDR3: CASSPQRGTEQFF; DNA: TGTGCCAGCAGCCCCCAGAGGGGAACTGAGCAGTTCTTC
V: TRBV10-3; D: TRBD1; J: TRBJ1-1; size: few; CDR3: CAISSGQGAEAFF; DNA: TGTGCCATCAGTTCAGGACAGGGGGCTGAAGCTTTCTTT
V: TRBV6-1; D: TRBD1; J: TRBJ1-4; size: NA; CDR3: CASSLTGDNEKLFF; DNA: TGTGCCAGCAGCTTGACAGGGGATAATGAAAAACTGTTTTTT
V: TRBV6-6; D: NA; J: TRBJ1-1; size: few; CDR3: CASSPLGGNTEAFF; DNA: TGTGCCAGCAGCCCCCTCGGAGGGAACACTGAAGCTTTCTTT
V: TRBV4-1; D: NA; J: TRBJ2-7; size: NA; CDR3: CASSQDGWRGTYEQYF; DNA: TGCGCCAGCAGCCAAGATGGCTGGCGGGGGACATACGAGCAGTACTTC
V: TRBV7-6; D: NA; J: TRBJ2-5; size: NA; CDR3: CASSLEWETQYF; DNA: TGTGCCAGCAGCTTAGAATGGGAGACCCAGTACTTC
V: TRBV15; D: TRBD1; J: TRBJ1-5; size: NA; CDR3: CATRQGFYSNQPQHF; DNA: TGTGCCACGCGACAGGGGTTTTATAGCAATCAGCCCCAGCATTTT
V: TRBV10-3; D: NA; J: TRBJ1-1; size: few; CDR3: CAISEVGAEAFF; DNA: TGTGCCATCAGTGAGGTCGGGGCTGAAGCTTTCTTT